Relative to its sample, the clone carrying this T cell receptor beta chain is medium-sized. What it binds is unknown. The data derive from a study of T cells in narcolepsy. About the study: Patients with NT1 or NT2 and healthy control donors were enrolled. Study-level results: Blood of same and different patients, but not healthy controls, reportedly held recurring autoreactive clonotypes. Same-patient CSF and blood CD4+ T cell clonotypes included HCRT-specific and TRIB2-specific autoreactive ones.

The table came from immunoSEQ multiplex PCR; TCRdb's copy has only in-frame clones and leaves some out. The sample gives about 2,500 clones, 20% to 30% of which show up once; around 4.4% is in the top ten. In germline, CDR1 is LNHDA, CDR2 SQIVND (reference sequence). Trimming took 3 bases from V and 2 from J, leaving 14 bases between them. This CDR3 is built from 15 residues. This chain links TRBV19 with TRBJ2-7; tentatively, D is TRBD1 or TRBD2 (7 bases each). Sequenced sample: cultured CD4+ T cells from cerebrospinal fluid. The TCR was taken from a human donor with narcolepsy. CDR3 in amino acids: CASSMRQGGAYEQYF. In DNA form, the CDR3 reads TGTGCCAGTAGTATGCGGCAGGGGGGGGCCTACGAGCAGTACTTC.